This TCR beta chain was obtained from a study of T cells in tuberculosis. As for the study in general: Sequenced TCRs come from CD1B-GMM tetramer-binding T cells.

Points on this clone: Its antigen is undetermined.

Regarding the study as a whole: Shorter CDR3-alpha in active tuberculosis partly drove smaller distances.

Unsorted cryopreserved PBMC were sequenced, averaging approximately 100,000 T cells per clinical donor. TCRdb's table, derived via immunoSEQ multiplex PCR, lists solely in-frame clones and lacks some. Counted here are about 34,000 clones, around 97% occurring once; the ten biggest clones make up roughly 6.2%. Material for sequencing was PBMCs. This clonotype was obtained from a donor between 10 and 35 years old with latent tuberculosis or without tuberculosis infection.

In nucleotides, the CDR3 is TGTGCCAGCAGTCCTCGACACCTGGGGCGGATCTCCTACGAGCAGTACTTC. As protein: CASSPRHLGRISYEQYF. The chain couples TRBV27 to TRBJ2-7; a weak D match, TRBD1 (5 bases). This CDR3 contains 17 residues. With 5 bases removed from V and 0 bases from J, the gap between germline ends came to 20 bases. The germline CDR1 and CDR2 sequences are MNHEY and SMNVEV (reference sequence).